This TCR beta chain was sequenced for a study of lymphopenia after photon versus proton radiotherapy. Study-wide findings and caveats: Larger post-nadir TCR diversity loss correlated inversely with survival in deceased patients.

The V gene's germline CDR1 is SGHTA and CDR2 FQGNSA. Germline trimming cut 2 bases from V and 6 bases from J; bases unmatched to any gene: 9. The CDR3 is 15 residues long. The method was immunoSEQ multiplex PCR; TCRdb's version includes in-frame clones alone and lacks a portion of them. The sample has tens of thousands of clones, approximately 87% seen once. The count of this clone is one. No antigen is known for it. This material consisted of peripheral blood, taken from a patient treated with proton-based radiotherapy. This sequence originates from a man aged 80 or over with esophageal cancer. The V gene is TRBV7-2, the J gene TRBJ2-5, with TRBD2 matching 7 bases. The CDR3 sequence is CASSLSREAKQTQYF. The CDR3 DNA is TGTGCCAGCAGCTTAAGCCGGGAGGCGAAACAGACCCAGTACTTC.